The rows below give T cell receptor beta chains drawn from one sample of a study of T cell repertoires in cytomegalovirus infection. MiXCR, applied by TCRdb to the reads, yields one record per CDR3 protein. Of 700,000 to 950,000 distinct CDR3 sequences listed, 32% are singletons. What these receptors recognize is not known. This specimen consisted of cultured CD8+ T cells from PBMCs, obtained from culture after CMV antigen stimulation. The receptors were sampled from a human donor in good health (CMV status not recorded). Some clones in this sample may be carry-over from other donors' samples. The CDR3 runs from the conserved cysteine through the conserved F or W. The order of the fields is clone size, J gene, V gene, D gene, CDR3 protein, CDR3 DNA. The D gene is left open where the match is weak. Expanded clones are given a class, and other clones once, few, many or no size at all.

- | TRBJ1-4 | TRBV19 | - | CASSLQDRLNEKLFF | TGTGCCAGTAGCCTCCAGGACAGACTTAATGAAAAACTGTTTTTT
- | TRBJ1-2 | TRBV27 | - | CASSSLRVTDSYGYTF | TGTGCCAGCAGTTCCTTAAGGGTGACGGACTCCTATGGCTACACCTTC
- | TRBJ2-7 | TRBV5-6 | - | CACSLQGAYEQYF | TGTGCCTGCAGCTTGCAGGGTGCCTACGAGCAGTACTTC
few | TRBJ2-3 | TRBV4-1 | - | CASSHRADTQYF | TGCGCCAGCAGCCATAGAGCAGATACGCAGTATTTT
- | TRBJ2-5 | TRBV6-8 | - | CASSSPDSQETQYF | TGTGCCAGCAGTTCCCCGGACAGTCAAGAGACCCAGTACTTC
few | TRBJ2-7 | TRBV15 | - | CATSRDSLSYEQYF | TGTGCCACCAGCAGGGACAGTTTAAGCTACGAGCAGTACTTC
few | TRBJ2-3 | TRBV7-6 | TRBD2 | CASSLGLAGGVTDTQYF | TGTGCCAGCAGCTTAGGACTAGCGGGGGGCGTAACAGATACGCAGTATTTT
- | TRBJ1-4 | TRBV6-5 | - | CASSYRGLNEKLFF | TGTGCCAGCAGTTACAGGGGCCTCAATGAAAAACTGTTTTTT
- | TRBJ1-5 | TRBV5-8 | - | CASSHIGGGNQPQHF | TGTGCCAGCAGCCACATCGGGGGAGGCAATCAGCCCCAGCATTTT
- | TRBJ1-4 | TRBV2 | TRBD1 | CASSPDRWNEKLFF | TGTGCCAGCAGTCCGGACAGGTGGAATGAAAAACTGTTTTTT
many | TRBJ1-1 | TRBV7-6 | - | CASSLEGELNTEAFF | TGTGCCAGCAGCTTAGAGGGGGAATTGAACACTGAAGCTTTCTTT
few | TRBJ2-3 | TRBV7-2 | - | CASRTSQVLTDTQYF | TGTGCCAGCAGAACATCCCAGGTCCTAACAGATACGCAGTATTTT
few | TRBJ1-2 | TRBV7-6 | - | CASSLYGPKEGYTF | TGTGCCAGCAGCTTATACGGGCCGAAGGAAGGCTACACCTTC
- | TRBJ1-2 | TRBV4-1 | - | CASSQEVRGYGYTF | TGCGCCAGCAGCCAAGAAGTTAGAGGGTATGGCTACACCTTC
- | TRBJ1-3 | TRBV20-1 | - | CSASWGNTIYF | TGCAGTGCTAGTTGGGGAAACACCATATATTTT
- | TRBJ1-1 | TRBV6-2/TRBV6-3 | - | CASSYSSGEAFF | TGTGCCAGCAGTTACTCGTCCGGTGAAGCTTTCTTT
many | TRBJ2-2 | TRBV7-6 | - | CASSSNRNTGELFF | TGTGCCAGCAGTTCAAACAGGAACACCGGGGAGCTGTTTTTT
- | TRBJ2-5 | TRBV6-6 | - | CASSRSEAGTQYF | TGTGCCAGCAGTCGTTCGGAAGCAGGGACCCAGTACTTC
- | TRBJ2-2 | TRBV7-2 | - | CASSRRDKGNTGELFF | TGTGCCAGCAGCCGACGGGACAAGGGTAACACCGGGGAGCTGTTTTTT
few | TRBJ1-1 | TRBV7-9 | - | CASSSRDKIAEAFF | TGTGCCAGCAGCTCCAGAGATAAGATCGCTGAAGCTTTCTTT
once | TRBJ1-5 | TRBV6-2/TRBV6-3 | TRBD1 | CASKTGRYSNQPQHF | TGTGCCAGCAAGACAGGGCGATATAGCAATCAGCCCCAGCATTTT
few | TRBJ2-1 | TRBV7-6 | - | CASHPAASSYNEQFF | TGTGCCAGCCACCCGGCGGCAAGCTCCTACAATGAGCAGTTCTTC
- | TRBJ1-1 | TRBV19 | - | CASSIGRVTEAFF | TGTGCCAGTAGTATCGGCAGGGTCACTGAAGCTTTCTTT
few | TRBJ1-6 | TRBV27 | - | CASTSKLWGDYNSPLHF | TGTGCCAGCACCTCTAAGCTCTGGGGAGACTATAATTCACCCCTCCACTTT
many | TRBJ2-2 | TRBV7-2 | - | CASSPTRTTYTGELFF | TGTGCCAGCAGCCCAACCCGGACCACCTACACCGGGGAGCTGTTTTTT
- | TRBJ2-1 | TRBV27 | - | CASSLSRGSHEQFF | TGTGCCAGCAGTTTGAGCCGGGGTTCGCATGAGCAGTTCTTC
- | TRBJ2-1 | TRBV4-1 | TRBD1 | CASSPSGTGVNEQSF | TGCGCCAGCAGCCCCTCCGGGACAGGGGTAAATGAGCAGTCCTTC
- | TRBJ1-2 | TRBV28 | - | CASSSRGINYGYTF | TGTGCCAGCAGCTCCAGGGGTATTAACTATGGCTACACCTTC
- | TRBJ2-3 | TRBV7-9 | - | CASSHQRTQFTDTQYF | TGTGCCAGCAGCCACCAACGGACACAGTTCACAGATACGCAGTATTTT
- | TRBJ2-3 | TRBV6-1 | TRBD2 | CASSLSGGGIDTQYF | TGTGCCAGCAGCCTATCCGGGGGAGGGATAGATACGCAGTATTTT
few | TRBJ2-5 | TRBV6-2/TRBV6-3 | - | CASSYPRPIASDRETQYF | TGTGCCAGCAGTTACCCCCGGCCCATTGCGTCAGACCGGGAGACCCAGTACTTC
few | TRBJ2-2 | TRBV29-1 | - | CSVVGQTLPGELFF | TGCAGCGTTGTCGGACAGACCCTACCCGGGGAGCTGTTTTTT
- | TRBJ2-1 | TRBV27 | TRBD2 | CASSRAGLAGGNEQFF | TGTGCCAGCAGTAGGGCGGGACTAGCGGGGGGTAATGAGCAGTTCTTC
few | TRBJ1-1 | TRBV7-3 | - | CASSLTKGGWAEAFF | TGTGCCAGCAGCTTAACGAAGGGAGGTTGGGCTGAAGCTTTCTTT
many | TRBJ2-2 | TRBV7-6 | - | CASSLWGSIGTGELFF | TGTGCCAGCAGCTTGTGGGGGTCGATAGGCACCGGGGAGCTGTTTTTT
- | TRBJ1-2 | TRBV9 | - | CASSVATSSGYTF | TGTGCCAGCAGCGTAGCTACTTCGAGCGGCTACACCTTC
- | TRBJ2-2 | TRBV29-1 | - | CSVVRIPNTGELFF | TGCAGCGTTGTTCGGATACCCAACACCGGGGAGCTGTTTTTT
few | TRBJ2-1 | TRBV20-1 | - | CSATADPGFEQFF | TGCAGTGCTACCGCCGACCCAGGGTTTGAGCAGTTCTTC
- | TRBJ2-7 | TRBV15 | - | CATSGGSGEQYF | TGTGCCACCAGCGGGGGGAGTGGCGAGCAGTACTTC
many | TRBJ2-1 | TRBV10-3 | - | CAISEQVNYNEQFF | TGTGCCATCAGTGAGCAGGTCAATTACAATGAGCAGTTCTTC
- | TRBJ1-1 | TRBV7-9 | - | CASSLGANKITEAFF | TGTGCCAGCAGCTTAGGGGCCAACAAGATTACTGAAGCTTTCTTT
many | TRBJ2-1 | TRBV27 | - | CASSLRRYSYNEQFF | TGTGCCAGCAGTCTCCGACGGTACTCCTACAATGAGCAGTTCTTC
- | TRBJ2-1 | TRBV5-1 | TRBD2 | CASSPTHLAGGFNNEQFF | TGCGCCAGCAGCCCGACCCATCTAGCGGGGGGGTTCAACAATGAGCAGTTCTTC
- | TRBJ2-4 | TRBV27 | - | CASSSRQLAKNIQYF | TGTGCCAGCAGTTCCCGACAGCTAGCCAAAAACATTCAGTACTTC
- | TRBJ2-5 | TRBV2 | - | CASSAGGQYQETQYF | TGTGCCAGCAGTGCGGGGGGACAGTACCAAGAGACCCAGTACTTC
few | TRBJ1-5 | TRBV27 | - | CASSYGQSNQPQHF | TGTGCCAGCAGTTACGGCCAGAGCAATCAGCCCCAGCATTTT
- | TRBJ1-1 | TRBV4-1 | - | CASSQDSGYTEAFF | TGCGCCAGCAGCCAAGATTCGGGGTACACTGAAGCTTTCTTT
few | TRBJ2-2 | TRBV27 | TRBD1 | CASSWGTGDYANTGELFF | TGTGCCAGCAGTTGGGGGACAGGGGACTACGCGAACACCGGGGAGCTGTTTTTT
once | TRBJ1-5 | TRBV19 | - | CASTETEANQPQHF | TGTGCCAGTACGGAGACGGAAGCAAATCAGCCCCAGCATTTT
- | TRBJ1-5 | TRBV24-1 | TRBD1 | CATSEPDRGHQPQHF | TGTGCCACCAGTGAACCGGACAGGGGGCATCAGCCCCAGCATTTT
- | TRBJ1-1 | TRBV19 | - | CASSPLNEDKTEAFF | TGTGCCAGTAGTCCACTTAATGAGGACAAAACTGAAGCTTTCTTT
- | TRBJ1-2 | TRBV7-8 | - | CASSFGWGDLYGYTF | TGTGCCAGCAGCTTTGGGTGGGGAGACCTCTATGGCTACACCTTC
- | TRBJ2-5 | TRBV7-9 | TRBD1 | CASSFLDRGEETQYF | TGTGCCAGCAGCTTCTTGGACAGGGGAGAAGAGACCCAGTACTTC
few | TRBJ2-5 | TRBV11-3 | - | CASSLDWTNQETQYF | TGTGCCAGCAGCTTAGATTGGACAAATCAAGAGACCCAGTACTTC
many | TRBJ2-1 | TRBV7-8 | - | CASSPEDSPDVHVFF | TGTGCCAGCAGCCCAGAAGATAGTCCGGACGTGCATGTGTTCTTC
once | TRBJ1-4 | TRBV4-3 | - | CASSQEGSPNEKLFF | TGCGCCAGCAGCCAAGAGGGATCCCCTAATGAAAAACTGTTTTTT
few | TRBJ1-6 | TRBV20-1 | TRBD1 | CSSTPRGTGGWAPLHF | TGCAGCTCCACTCCCAGAGGGACAGGGGGCTGGGCACCCCTCCACTTT
- | TRBJ2-1 | TRBV9 | - | CASSTPATRYNEQFF | TGTGCCAGCAGCACGCCCGCGACTAGATACAATGAGCAGTTCTTC
- | TRBJ2-7 | TRBV27 | - | CASSLEGHPSYEQYF | TGTGCCAGCAGTTTAGAAGGGCACCCCTCCTACGAGCAGTACTTC
few | TRBJ1-1 | TRBV19 | TRBD1 | CASTLGRGLETEAFF | TGTGCCAGTACGCTCGGCAGGGGGCTTGAAACTGAAGCTTTCTTT